Presented here are 17 T cell receptor beta chains from one specimen sequenced in a study of cytomegalovirus exposure and HLA in healthy donors. The PCR used 60 Vbeta and 13 Jbeta primers. The assay was immunoSEQ multiplex PCR, and TCRdb's table has in-frame clones only and misses some. The sample includes about 98,000 clones, around 80% of them seen just once. The specimen was PBMCs. Receptors originate from a young man in good health and CMV-seropositive.

A note on this clone: A read error may account for a junction end that differs from germline. The chain has TRBV5-6 and TRBJ1-1; D gene unclear. CDR1 and CDR2 (germline): SGHDT, YYEEEE. The CDR3 loop spans 12 amino acids. The CDR3 region is CASSLVLGEASF. CDR3 in DNA: TGTGCCAGCAGCTTGGTGTTGGGAGAAGCTTCCTTT.

V and J are TRBV15 and TRBJ1-1; 8 nucleotides match TRBD1. Germline CDR1 and CDR2: LNHNV and YYDKDF (reference sequence). The CDR3 has 15 amino acids. V shed 1 base, J shed 10 bases, and the junction held 11 bases outside the gene matches. The DNA for the CDR3 is TGTGCCACCAGCAGAGGTTGGGACAGGACTAATGGAGCTTTCTTT. Residues: CATSRGWDRTNGAFF. The full variable domain, rest sourced from reference TRBV15 and TRBJ1-1, is DAMVIQNPRYQVTQFGKPVTLSCSQTLNHNVMYWYQQKSSQAPKLLFHYYDKDFNNEADTPDNFQSRRPNTSFCFLDIRSPGLGDTAMYLCATSRGWDRTNGAFFGQGTRLTVV.

The chain is built from TRBV7-9 and TRBJ2-7, with D perhaps matching TRBD1 (6 bases). V was trimmed by 0 bases and J by 1 base, leaving 10 bases between them. Germline V gene lookup returns CDR1 SEHNR and CDR2 FQNEAQ (reference sequence). This CDR3 contains 15 residues. The CDR3 coding sequence is TGTGCCAGCAGCTTAGCGGCAGGGGAGTCCTACGAGCAGTACTTC. Encoded protein: CASSLAAGESYEQYF. Variable domain in full (rest from reference TRBV7-9 and TRBJ2-7): DTGVSQNPRHKITKRGQNVTFRCDPISEHNRLYWYRQTLGQGPEFLTYFQNEAQLEKSRLLSDRFSAERPKGSFSTLEIQRTEQGDSAMYLCASSLAAGESYEQYFGPGTRLTVT.

In its sample, this clone was seen a few times. This rearrangement joins TRBV28 to TRBJ1-1; D unclear. Trimming removed 1 base from V and 1 base from J, with 4 bases in between. Germline loops: CDR1 MDHEN, CDR2 SYDVKM. The CDR3 spans 13 residues. DNA of the CDR3: TGTGCCAGCAGTTTATCAGGGAACACTGAAGCTTTCTTT. This codes for CASSLSGNTEAFF.

The genes are TRBV6-1 and TRBJ2-2, with TRBD2 matching 14 bases. The V gene's germline CDR1 is MNHNS and CDR2 SASEGT. The V and J ends lost 6 bases and 6 bases, in that order; junction bases with no gene match: 0. The CDR3 spans 14 residues. The CDR3 DNA sequence: TGTGCCAGCAGGACTAGCGGGGGGGCCGGGGAGCTGTTTTTT. This sequence encodes CASRTSGGAGELFF.

This clone occurred a few times. The V gene is TRBV6-1, the J gene TRBJ1-3; D is possibly TRBD1 (6 bases). The length of the CDR3 is 13 residues. The germline CDR1 and CDR2 sequences are MNHNS and SASEGT. V lost 7 bases, J lost 4 bases, and 11 bases lay in between. The CDR3 DNA is TGTGCCAGCAACTGGGGGCCCGGAAACACCATATATTTT. Protein sequence: CASNWGPGNTIYF.

The chain carries TRBV30 and TRBJ1-2; possible D gene TRBD1, 6 bases. Between the trimmed V and J ends, which lost 4 bases and 7 bases, there was a span of 16 bases. This CDR3 has 13 residues. The germline CDR1 and CDR2 sequences are GTSNPN and SVGIG (reference sequence). CDR3 sequence (DNA): TGTGCCTGGAATCTAGGTGGACAGTCTGGCTACACCTTC. This gives the protein CAWNLGGQSGYTF.

The CDR3 DNA reads as TGTGCCAGCACAGGGGCTGCTTATAGCAATCAGCCCCAGCATTTT. Its protein product is CASTGAAYSNQPQHF. This chain uses TRBV28 with TRBJ1-5; TRBD1 is a possible D gene (6 bases). This CDR3 contains 15 residues. V was cut by 7 bases and J by 0 bases, with 13 bases left in between. In germline, CDR1 is MDHEN, CDR2 SYDVKM.

The V gene is TRBV4-1, the J gene TRBJ2-1, with 12 bases that match TRBD1. The V gene's germline CDR1 is MGHRA and CDR2 YSYEKL. Trimming took 3 bases from V and 3 from J; bases not matched to a gene: 6. The CDR3 has 17 amino acids. The CDR3 DNA is TGCGCCAGCAGCCAGGGGACAGGGGGCTGGGGCTACAATGAGCAGTTCTTC. Protein product: CASSQGTGGWGYNEQFF.

The chain recombines TRBV5-6 with TRBJ1-2, with 10 nucleotides matching TRBD1. Germline loops: CDR1 SGHDT, CDR2 YYEEEE. This CDR3 is built from 15 residues. The J segment lost 8 bases and the V segment lost 1 base, leaving 8 bases of the junction unmatched. The CDR3 sequence is CASSLLGTGVHGYTF. The CDR3 DNA is TGTGCCAGCAGCTTGTTAGGGACAGGGGTGCACGGCTACACCTTC.

The chain uses TRBV4-1 and TRBJ2-5; 9 nucleotides line up with TRBD2. The germline CDR1 and CDR2 sequences are MGHRA and YSYEKL. This CDR3 has 17 amino acids. The V and J ends lost 0 bases and 5 bases, in that order; junction bases with no gene match: 10. Written as DNA, the CDR3 is TGCGCCAGCAGCCAAGATTACGCGGGGGGGCGTTCGGAGACCCAGTACTTC. As protein: CASSQDYAGGRSETQYF.

The chain combines TRBV28 with TRBJ2-7; TRBD2 matches at 10 bases. Germline V gene data show CDR1 as MDHEN and CDR2 as SYDVKM. V lost 5 bases and J lost 1; bases outside the gene matches: 8. This CDR3 spans 16 amino acids. The CDR3 DNA follows: TGTGCCAGCAGTCCCCAGGCTAGCGGGGGTTCCTACGAGCAGTACTTC. It yields the protein CASSPQASGGSYEQYF.

V usage is TRBV18 and J usage is TRBJ1-1, with D tentatively TRBD1 (6 bases). Germline CDR1 KGHSH, CDR2 LQKENI. The CDR3 consists of 13 residues. The V gene lost 3 bases and the J gene lost 1 base, with 6 bases spanning the gap. Here the CDR3 reads CASSPGQNTEAFF. The DNA of the CDR3 is TGTGCCAGCTCACCGGGACAGAACACTGAAGCTTTCTTT.

The gene calls are TRBV7-9 and TRBJ2-7; 13 positions match TRBD2. This CDR3 is built from 14 residues. Germline-derived CDR1 and CDR2 are SEHNR and FQNEAQ (reference sequence). The J segment lost 6 bases and the V segment lost 1 base, leaving 0 bases of the junction unmatched. In DNA, the CDR3 is TGTGCCAGCAGCTTAGGACTAGCGGGGGGCGAGCAGTACTTC. Translated, it gives CASSLGLAGGEQYF.

The chain carries TRBV2 and TRBJ1-5; D unresolved. The CDR3 totals 13 residues. V shed 3 bases and J shed 6 bases, with 9 bases lying between them. Germline V gives CDR1 SNHLY, CDR2 FYNNEI. CDR3 protein: CASSDFRGQPQHF. CDR3 coding DNA: TGTGCCAGCAGTGATTTTCGAGGTCAGCCCCAGCATTTT.

This clone was seen a single time. The V and J genes are TRBV19 and TRBJ2-3; D is unclear. The CDR3 covers 13 residues. Per the germline V gene, CDR1 is LNHDA and CDR2 is SQIVND (reference sequence). Trimming stripped 0 bases from V and 8 bases from J, with 9 bases between. CDR3 in amino acids: CASSIDEQFTQYF. In DNA form, the CDR3 reads TGTGCCAGTAGTATAGATGAACAATTTACGCAGTATTTT.

This chain uses TRBV6-5 with TRBJ2-5; 8 nucleotides match TRBD1. Germline CDR1 MNHEY, CDR2 SVGAGI. V shed 0 bases, J shed 4 bases, and the junction held 4 bases outside the gene matches. CDR3 size: 15 residues. The CDR3 here is CASSYSTGVGETQYF. CDR3 nucleotide sequence: TGTGCCAGCAGTTACTCGACAGGGGTTGGAGAGACCCAGTACTTC.